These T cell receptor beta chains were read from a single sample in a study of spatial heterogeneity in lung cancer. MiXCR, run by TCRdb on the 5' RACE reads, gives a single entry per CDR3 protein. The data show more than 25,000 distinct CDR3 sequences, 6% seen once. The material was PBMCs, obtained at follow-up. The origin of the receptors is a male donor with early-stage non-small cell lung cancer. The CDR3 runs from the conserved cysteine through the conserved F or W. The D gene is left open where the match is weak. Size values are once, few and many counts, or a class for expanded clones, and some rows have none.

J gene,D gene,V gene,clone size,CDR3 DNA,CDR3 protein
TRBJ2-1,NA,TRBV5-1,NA,TGCGCCAGCAGCTTGGAAAGCGGAAATTACAATGAGCAGTTCTTC,CASSLESGNYNEQFF
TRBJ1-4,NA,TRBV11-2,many,TGTGCCAGCAGCTTATCACACTTTCAAGCATTGACTGAAAAACTGTTTTTT,CASSLSHFQALTEKLFF
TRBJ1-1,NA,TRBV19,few,TGTGCCGGCACCGACCCCCGCATGAACACTGAAGCTTTCTTT,CAGTDPRMNTEAFF
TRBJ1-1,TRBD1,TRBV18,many,TGTGCCAGCTCACCGTCCAGGGGGGAAACTGAAGCTTTCTTT,CASSPSRGETEAFF
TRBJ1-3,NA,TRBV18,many,TGTGCCAGCTCACGAGTGGACACCATATATTTT,CASSRVDTIYF
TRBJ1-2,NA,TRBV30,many,TGTGCCTGGTCTTCCAGGGCTGGCTATGGCTACACCTTC,CAWSSRAGYGYTF
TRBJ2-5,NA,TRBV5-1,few,TGCGCCAGCAGCACCGTCCAGCCTGGCGAGACCCAGTACTTC,CASSTVQPGETQYF
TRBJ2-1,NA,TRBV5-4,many,TGTGCCAGCAGCTTGAACAATGAGCAGTTCTTC,CASSLNNEQFF
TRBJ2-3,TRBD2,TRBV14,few,TGTGCCAGCAGCGCCGATAGCGGGGGAAGTACGCAGTATTTT,CASSADSGGSTQYF
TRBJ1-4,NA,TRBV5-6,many,TGTGCCAGCAGCTTGGGGAATGAAAAACTGTTTTTT,CASSLGNEKLFF
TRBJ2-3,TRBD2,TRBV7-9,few,TGTGCCAGCAGACGACCAGGGACTAGCGGGGGGACGTCGAGGGATACGCAGTATTTT,CASRRPGTSGGTSRDTQYF
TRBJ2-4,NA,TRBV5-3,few,TGTGCCAGAAGCGGGGGACCCCAACTCAAAAACATTCAGTACTTC,CARSGGPQLKNIQYF
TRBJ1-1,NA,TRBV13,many,TGTGCCAGCAGCGCCCCGACAGTAGGGATAAGCAGCACTGAAGCTTTCTTT,CASSAPTVGISSTEAFF
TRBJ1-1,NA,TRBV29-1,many,TGCAGCGTTCATACAGGAGAGAACACTGAAGCTTTCTTT,CSVHTGENTEAFF
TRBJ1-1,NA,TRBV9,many,TGTGCCAGCAGCGTAGGTAGCACTTTGAACACTGAAGCTTTCTTT,CASSVGSTLNTEAFF
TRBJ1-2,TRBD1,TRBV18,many,TGTGCCAGCTCACCACCGGGACAGGGGACCGGGTATGGCTACACCTTC,CASSPPGQGTGYGYTF
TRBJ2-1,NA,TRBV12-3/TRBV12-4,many,TGTGCCAGCAGTTTCGGCCCCAGGTTCAATGAGCAGTTCTTC,CASSFGPRFNEQFF
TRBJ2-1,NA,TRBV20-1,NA,TGCAGTGCTAGTAGCGGTGCCTACAATGAGCAGTTCTTC,CSASSGAYNEQFF
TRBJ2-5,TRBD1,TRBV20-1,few,TGCAGTGCTAGAGGGGACAGGGACAGGGGGTTGAGACGAGAGACCCAGTACTTC,CSARGDRDRGLRRETQYF
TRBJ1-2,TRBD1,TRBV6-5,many,TGTGCCAGCAGAGACCGACAGGGCTATGGCTACACCTTC,CASRDRQGYGYTF
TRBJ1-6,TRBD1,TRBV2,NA,TGTGCCAGCAATAGGGACAGCTCCTATAATTCACCCCTCCACTTT,CASNRDSSYNSPLHF
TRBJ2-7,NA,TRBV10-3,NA,TGTGCCAGCTCCGGTGGGGGCCACGAGCAGTACTTC,CASSGGGHEQYF
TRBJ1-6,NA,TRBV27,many,TGTGCCAGCAGTCAGCGGGTCTATTCACCCCTCCACTTT,CASSQRVYSPLHF
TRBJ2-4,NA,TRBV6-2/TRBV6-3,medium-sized,TGTGCCAGCATGAGGGGGGGAGCCAAAAACATTCAGTACTTC,CASMRGGAKNIQYF
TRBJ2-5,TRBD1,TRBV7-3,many,TGTGCCAGCAGCTACGGACAGGGCGGAATTGAGACCCAGTACTTC,CASSYGQGGIETQYF
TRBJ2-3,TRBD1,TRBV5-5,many,TGTGCCAGCAGCTTGGTGCAGGGGGCTTATGCAGATACGCAGTATTTT,CASSLVQGAYADTQYF
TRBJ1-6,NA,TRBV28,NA,TGTGCCAGCGCGTGGGGATGGAATTCACCCCTCCACTTT,CASAWGWNSPLHF
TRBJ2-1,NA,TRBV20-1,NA,TGCAGTGCTGGTGGGGCGGGGACCCTCGGCTATGAGCAGTTCTTC,CSAGGAGTLGYEQFF
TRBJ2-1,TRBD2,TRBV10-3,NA,TGTGCCATCCTGGCGGGAGCCGAAAAAAATGAGCAGTTCTTC,CAILAGAEKNEQFF
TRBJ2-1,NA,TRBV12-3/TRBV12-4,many,TGTGCCAGCAGTTCCTCAGACTACAATGAGCAGTTCTTC,CASSSSDYNEQFF
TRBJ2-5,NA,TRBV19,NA,TGTGCCAGTACCCCCCAATACGGGACAGAGACCCAGTACTTC,CASTPQYGTETQYF
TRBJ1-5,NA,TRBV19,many,TGTGCCAGTAGTCGACGACAGCTGAATCAGCCCCAGCATTTT,CASSRRQLNQPQHF
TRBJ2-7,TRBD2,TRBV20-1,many,TGCAGTGCTAGAGACGGACTAGCAGGGGAGCAGTACTTC,CSARDGLAGEQYF
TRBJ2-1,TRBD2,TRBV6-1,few,TGTGCCAGCAGTGAAGCGCGGGGGGTAGGTGGATACAATGAGCAGTTCTTC,CASSEARGVGGYNEQFF
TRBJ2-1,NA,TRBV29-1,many,TGCAGCGTCTGTGGACAGTCATACAATGAGCAGTTCTTC,CSVCGQSYNEQFF
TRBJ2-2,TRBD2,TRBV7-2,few,TGTGCCAGCAGCTTCCATAGCGGGGGGAACACCGGGGAGCTGTTTTTT,CASSFHSGGNTGELFF
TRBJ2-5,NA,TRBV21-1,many,TGTGCCAGCAGCAAGCGAGCGGACCAAGAGACCCAGTACTTC,CASSKRADQETQYF
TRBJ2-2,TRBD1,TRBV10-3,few,TGTGCCATCAGCAGGACAGGGGTGAACACCGGGGAGCTGTTTTTT,CAISRTGVNTGELFF
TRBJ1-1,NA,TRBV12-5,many,TGTGCTAGTGGTTTCGGAGGGTATAGGGAAGCTTTCTTT,CASGFGGYREAFF
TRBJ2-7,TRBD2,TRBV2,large,TGTGCCAGCAGTGAAGGCTCGGGGAGGGACGAGCAGTACTTC,CASSEGSGRDEQYF
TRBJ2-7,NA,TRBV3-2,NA,TGTGCCAGCAGCCAAGACCTACCCCTTTATGGGGGCAACTACGAGCAGTACTTC,CASSQDLPLYGGNYEQYF